The clone carrying this T cell receptor beta chain was detected only a few times. What it binds is unknown. Germline values: CDR1 LNHNV, CDR2 YYDKDF (reference sequence). The CDR3 is made up of 13 amino acids. V dropped 0 bases and J dropped 1 base, with 3 bases sitting between them. Unique molecular identifiers were added to individual cDNA molecules. Each CDR3 protein gets one entry after TCRdb re-called the 5' RACE reads with MiXCR. Found here are under 85,000 distinct CDR3 sequences, roughly an eighth of them singletons; the top ten hold 5.5% to 6%. This entry is derived from a study of early T cells in non-severe SARS-CoV-2 infection. In the study overall: Sequenced bulk RNA came from whole blood that was unsorted, and chains were unpaired.

Findings of the study overall: Anti-spike CD8 specificities were favored by VDJdb matching, whose results missed private and CD4 specificities.

The chain has TRBV15 and TRBJ2-5; D is undetermined. Sequenced material: whole blood, taken at baseline. The receptor was derived from an adult who was a healthcare worker with PCR-confirmed SARS-CoV-2 infection or an uninfected control (not recorded which). CDR3 residues: CATSRDAQETQYF. DNA for the CDR3: TGTGCCACCAGCAGAGATGCCCAAGAGACCCAGTACTTC.